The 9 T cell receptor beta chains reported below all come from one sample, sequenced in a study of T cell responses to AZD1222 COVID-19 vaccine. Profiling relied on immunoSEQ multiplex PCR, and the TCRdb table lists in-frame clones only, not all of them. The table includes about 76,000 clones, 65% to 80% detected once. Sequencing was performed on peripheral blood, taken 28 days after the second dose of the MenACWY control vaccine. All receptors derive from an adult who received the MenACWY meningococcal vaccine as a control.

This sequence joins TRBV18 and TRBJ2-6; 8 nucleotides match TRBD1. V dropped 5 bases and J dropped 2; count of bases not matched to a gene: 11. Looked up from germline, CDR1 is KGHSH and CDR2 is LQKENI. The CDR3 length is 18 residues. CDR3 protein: CASSFSTGTGAGANVLTF. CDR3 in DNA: TGTGCCAGCTCATTCTCAACCGGGACAGGTGCTGGGGCCAACGTCCTGACTTTC. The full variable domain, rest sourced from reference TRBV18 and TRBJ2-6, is NAGVMQNPRHLVRRRGQEARLRCSPMKGHSHVYWYRQLPEEGLKFMVYLQKENIIDESGMPKERFSAEFPKEGPSILRIQQVVRGDSAAYFCASSFSTGTGAGANVLTFGAGSRLTVL.

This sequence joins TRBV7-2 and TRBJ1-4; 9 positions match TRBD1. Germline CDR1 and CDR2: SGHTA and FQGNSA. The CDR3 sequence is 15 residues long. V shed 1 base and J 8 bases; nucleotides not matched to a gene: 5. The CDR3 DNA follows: TGTGCCAGCAGCTTAGAACAGGGGGCTTTAGAAAAACTGTTTTTT. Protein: CASSLEQGALEKLFF.

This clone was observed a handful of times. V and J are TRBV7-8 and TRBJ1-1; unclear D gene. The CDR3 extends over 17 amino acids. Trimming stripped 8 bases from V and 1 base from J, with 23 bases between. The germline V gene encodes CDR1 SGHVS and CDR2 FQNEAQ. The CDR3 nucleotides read TGTGCCAGCGGGCCCAGGACCCGGAGTCGGGGGAACACTGAAGCTTTCTTT. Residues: CASGPRTRSRGNTEAFF.

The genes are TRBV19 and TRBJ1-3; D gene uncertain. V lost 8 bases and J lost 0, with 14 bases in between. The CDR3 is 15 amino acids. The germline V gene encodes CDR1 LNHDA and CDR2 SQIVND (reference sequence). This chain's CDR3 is CASGRSTSSGNTIYF. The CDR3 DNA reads TGTGCCAGTGGGAGATCCACGAGCTCTGGAAACACCATATATTTT.

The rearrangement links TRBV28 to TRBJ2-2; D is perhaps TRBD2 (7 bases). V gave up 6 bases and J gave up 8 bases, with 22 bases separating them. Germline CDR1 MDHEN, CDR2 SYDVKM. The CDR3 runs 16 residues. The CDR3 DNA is TGTGCCAGCAGGTTGAGCCTAGCGGAGGACAGAGGGGAGCTGTTTTTT. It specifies CASRLSLAEDRGELFF.

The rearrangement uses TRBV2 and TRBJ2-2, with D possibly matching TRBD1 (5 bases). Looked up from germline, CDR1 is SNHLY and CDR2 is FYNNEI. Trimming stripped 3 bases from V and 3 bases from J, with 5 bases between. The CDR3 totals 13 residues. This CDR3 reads CASSEGHTGELFF. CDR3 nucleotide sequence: TGTGCCAGCAGTGAGGGGCACACCGGGGAGCTGTTTTTT.

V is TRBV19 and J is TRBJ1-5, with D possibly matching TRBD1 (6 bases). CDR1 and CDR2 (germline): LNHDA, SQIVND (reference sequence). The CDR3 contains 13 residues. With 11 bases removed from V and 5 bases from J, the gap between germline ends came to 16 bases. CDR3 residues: CAGGIRGDQPQHF. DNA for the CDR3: TGTGCCGGGGGGATCAGGGGCGATCAGCCCCAGCATTTT.

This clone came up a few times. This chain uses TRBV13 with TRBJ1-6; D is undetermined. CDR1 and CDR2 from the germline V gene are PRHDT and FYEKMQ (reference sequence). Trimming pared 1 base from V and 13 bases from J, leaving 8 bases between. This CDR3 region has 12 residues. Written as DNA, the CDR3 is TGTGCCAGCAGCTTAGTAGGTGAGCCCCTCCACTTT. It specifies CASSLVGEPLHF. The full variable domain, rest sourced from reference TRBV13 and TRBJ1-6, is AAGVIQSPRHLIKEKRETATLKCYPIPRHDTVYWYQQGPGQDPQFLISFYEKMQSDKGSIPDRFSAQQFSDYHSELNMSSLELGDSALYFCASSLVGEPLHFGNGTRLTVT.

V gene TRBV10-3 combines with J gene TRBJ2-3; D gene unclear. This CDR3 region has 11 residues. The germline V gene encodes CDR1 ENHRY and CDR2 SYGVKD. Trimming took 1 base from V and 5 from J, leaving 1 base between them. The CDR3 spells CAISELDTQYF. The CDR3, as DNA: TGTGCCATCAGTGAGTTAGATACGCAGTATTTT.